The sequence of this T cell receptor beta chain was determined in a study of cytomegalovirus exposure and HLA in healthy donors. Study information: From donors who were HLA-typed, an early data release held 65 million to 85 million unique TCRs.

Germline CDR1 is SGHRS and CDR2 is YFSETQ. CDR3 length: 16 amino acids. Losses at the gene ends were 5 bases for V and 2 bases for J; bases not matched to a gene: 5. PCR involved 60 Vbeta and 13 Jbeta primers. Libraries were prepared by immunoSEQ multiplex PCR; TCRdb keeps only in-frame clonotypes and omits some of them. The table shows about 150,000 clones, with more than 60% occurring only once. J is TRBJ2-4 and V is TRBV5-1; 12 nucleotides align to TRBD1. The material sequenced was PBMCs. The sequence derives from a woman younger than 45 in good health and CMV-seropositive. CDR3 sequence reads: CASRSGTGGTKNIQYF. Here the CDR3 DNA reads TGCGCCAGCAGATCTGGGACAGGGGGCACCAAAAACATTCAGTACTTC.